A single sample gave rise to the 29 T cell receptor beta chains below, sequenced in a study of blood T cell repertoires in COVID-19. TCRdb's table, derived via immunoSEQ multiplex PCR, lists solely in-frame clones and lacks some. Of a few hundred thousand clones listed, around 89% were seen once; the top ten hold less than 2%. The sample consisted of PBMCs or T cells enriched from blood (not recorded which). The source of these receptors is a woman aged 40-49 years who had recovered from COVID-19.

The J gene is TRBJ1-5, the V gene TRBV10-3; 9 bases agree with TRBD1. The CDR3 is made up of 16 amino acids. Germline loops: CDR1 ENHRY, CDR2 SYGVKD. J gave up 9 bases and V 8 bases, and 17 bases lay outside the gene matches. In nucleotides, the CDR3 is TGTGCCATCTCACAGGGGGCGAGGATAGACGAGGTGCCCCAGCATTTT. It translates to CAISQGARIDEVPQHF.

This chain uses TRBV29-1 with TRBJ1-1, with D tentatively TRBD1 (6 bases). V was pared by 7 bases and J by 2 bases, with 8 bases between. Germline V gives CDR1 SQVTM, CDR2 ANQGSEA. The CDR3 has 11 residues. The CDR3 DNA sequence: TGCAGCGCGGACAGAAACACTGAAGCTTTCTTT. Translated: CSADRNTEAFF. Supplemented by reference TRBV29-1 and TRBJ1-1, the full variable domain reads SAVISQKPSRDICQRGTSLTIQCQVDSQVTMMFWYRQQPGQSLTLIATANQGSEATYESGFVIDKFPISRPNLTFSTLTVSNMSPEDSSIYLCSADRNTEAFFGQGTRLTVV.

The V gene is TRBV4-3, the J gene TRBJ2-1, with 8 bases fitting TRBD2. The CDR3 extends over 15 amino acids. V lost 1 base to trimming and J lost 8 bases; unmatched junction nucleotides: 7. Germline-derived CDR1 and CDR2 are LGHNA and YSLEER. The DNA of the CDR3 is TGCGCCAGCAGCCAAGCAATAGCGGGAATGTATGAGCAGTTCTTC. Residues: CASSQAIAGMYEQFF.

The chain recombines TRBV4-1 with TRBJ1-1; 9 nucleotides line up with TRBD1. V trimming: 0 bases; J trimming: 3 bases; junction bases outside the gene matches: 2. The CDR3 is 15 amino acids. Germline CDR1 MGHRA, CDR2 YSYEKL. The CDR3 loop is CASSQEGTGYTEAFF. The CDR3 DNA is TGCGCCAGCAGCCAAGAAGGGACAGGGTACACTGAAGCTTTCTTT.

This clone was detected only once. V is TRBV4-1 and J is TRBJ2-7; perhaps TRBD2 as D (5 bases). The germline gives CDR1 MGHRA, CDR2 YSYEKL. CDR3 length: 14 residues. Trimming stripped 4 bases from V and 3 bases from J, with 13 bases between. The CDR3 region has the DNA TGCGCCAGCAGCCTCCGCGGGCGGAGCTACGAGCAGTACTTC. This translates into CASSLRGRSYEQYF.

The chain recombines TRBV7-6 with TRBJ2-1; 7 bases agree with TRBD2. Germline values: CDR1 SGHVS, CDR2 FNYEAQ. This CDR3 region has 13 residues. V dropped 5 bases and J dropped 14; count of bases not matched to a gene: 12. CDR3 protein: CASSMTSISMKFF. Written as DNA, the CDR3 is TGTGCCAGCAGCATGACTAGCATTAGTATGAAGTTCTTC.

CDR3 sequence reads: CASSARTSGTAEYF. CDR3 nucleotide sequence: TGTGCCAGCAGTGCGAGGACTAGCGGGACCGCGGAGTACTTC. This rearrangement joins TRBV2 to TRBJ2-5; 12 nucleotides agree with TRBD2. V dropped 4 bases and J dropped 12; count of bases not matched to a gene: 9. Per germline, CDR1 SNHLY and CDR2 FYNNEI. The CDR3 is made up of 14 amino acids.

The rearrangement uses TRBV2 and TRBJ1-4, with a tentative D call TRBD1 (5 bases). The CDR3 sequence is 13 residues long. Deletions cut 6 bases from V and 5 bases from J, with 10 bases between. CDR1 and CDR2 from the germline V gene are SNHLY and FYNNEI. The CDR3 loop is CASRGYRNEKLFF. DNA of the CDR3: TGTGCCAGCAGGGGGTACAGGAATGAAAAACTGTTTTTT.

The J gene is TRBJ2-3, the V gene TRBV6-2 or TRBV6-3; a weak D match, TRBD1 (9 bases). This CDR3 contains 19 residues. Trimming took 5 bases from V and 0 from J, leaving 24 bases between them. Germline V gene data show CDR1 as MNHEY and CDR2 as SVGEGT. The CDR3 loop reads CASSPTGGLAGFSTDTQYF. CDR3 DNA: TGTGCCAGCAGTCCCACAGGGGGCCTAGCGGGTTTTAGCACAGATACGCAGTATTTT.

The rearrangement uses TRBV2 and TRBJ2-7, with D unclear. The germline V gene encodes CDR1 SNHLY and CDR2 FYNNEI. The CDR3 has 14 amino acids. The V and J ends lost 10 bases and 5 bases respectively, with 21 bases between them. Written as DNA, the CDR3 is TGTGCCACCAACCCCATAGCAGTACTCCACGAGCAGTACTTC. Amino acid sequence: CATNPIAVLHEQYF.

This rearrangement joins TRBV7-9 to TRBJ1-1; D might be TRBD1 (5 bases). The V and J ends lost 3 bases and 3 bases respectively, with 11 bases between them. The CDR3 is 14 residues long. The germline V gene encodes CDR1 SEHNR and CDR2 FQNEAQ (reference sequence). CDR3 nucleotide sequence: TGTGCCAGCAGCTTGGGGGGACGGGACACTGAAGCTTTCTTT. Amino acid sequence: CASSLGGRDTEAFF.

This sequence joins TRBV18 and TRBJ2-1; D is perhaps TRBD2 (6 bases). The CDR3 spans 16 residues. Trimming pared 3 bases from V and 3 bases from J, leaving 15 bases between. Germline CDR1 reads KGHSH; CDR2 reads LQKENI. The CDR3 reads CASSPLAKSHYNEQFF. As DNA, the CDR3 is TGTGCCAGCTCACCCCTAGCGAAATCACACTACAATGAGCAGTTCTTC.

The V call is TRBV5-1, the J call TRBJ1-1, with TRBD1 matching over 7 bases. V shed 5 bases and J 3 bases; nucleotides not matched to a gene: 4. CDR1 and CDR2 (germline): SGHRS, YFSETQ. The length of the CDR3 is 13 residues. CDR3 DNA sequence: TGCGCCAGCAGTAGACAGGGAGACACTGAAGCTTTCTTT. This codes for CASSRQGDTEAFF.

V gene TRBV11-2 combines with J gene TRBJ2-7, with 11 bases lining up with TRBD1. Germline trimming cut 5 bases from V and 4 bases from J; bases unmatched to any gene: 4. Germline lookup yields CDR1 SGHAT and CDR2 FQNNGV. The CDR3 extends over 14 amino acids. CDR3 sequence: CASSPGQGVYEQYF. The CDR3 bases are TGTGCCAGCAGCCCGGGACAGGGGGTATACGAGCAGTACTTC.

V gene TRBV3-1 (or the pseudogene TRBV3-2) combines with J gene TRBJ2-7; tentative D call: TRBD1 (5 bases). V was clipped by 4 bases and J by 0 bases, with 13 bases between them. Germline-derived CDR1 and CDR2 are LGHDT and YNNKEL (reference sequence). The CDR3 spans 15 residues. CDR3 nucleotide sequence: TGTGCCAGCAGCCCCCGACAGACCGACTCCTACGAGCAGTACTTC. Residues: CASSPRQTDSYEQYF.

This sequence joins TRBV2 and TRBJ2-1; D gene uncertain. Trimming cost V 7 bases and J 0 bases, with 10 bases left between them. The germline gives CDR1 SNHLY, CDR2 FYNNEI. This CDR3 is 14 amino acids long. The CDR3 reads CASNLESSYNEQFF. Written as DNA, the CDR3 is TGTGCCAGCAACTTGGAGAGCTCCTACAATGAGCAGTTCTTC.

The genes are TRBV7-9 and TRBJ2-1; 10 nucleotides agree with TRBD2. V dropped 2 bases and J dropped 12; count of bases not matched to a gene: 10. The CDR3 is 15 amino acids. Per the germline V gene, CDR1 is SEHNR and CDR2 is FQNEAQ (reference sequence). Here the CDR3 DNA reads TGTGCCAGCAGCTTAATTAACCCTTTAGCGGGAGGGCAGTTCTTC. Encoded protein: CASSLINPLAGGQFF.

This chain connects TRBV24-1 to TRBJ2-1; TRBD2 matches at 9 bases. V lost 3 bases and J lost 9; bases outside the gene matches: 20. This CDR3 is built from 19 residues. Germline V lookup: CDR1 KGHDR, CDR2 SFDVKD. CDR3 protein: CATSDPTPALSGSTGEQFF. CDR3 nucleotides: TGTGCCACCAGTGATCCCACCCCTGCCCTTAGCGGGAGTACAGGTGAGCAGTTCTTC.

This rearrangement joins TRBV5-1 to TRBJ2-2; unclear D gene. This CDR3 is 14 amino acids long. Trimming shortened V by 3 bases and J by 4 bases, and 10 bases separated the two germline ends. CDR1 and CDR2 from the germline V gene are SGHRS and YFSETQ. In DNA, the CDR3 is TGCGCCAGCAGCTATGGCGGAGCCACCGGGGAGCTGTTTTTT. Its translation: CASSYGGATGELFF.

V gene TRBV28 combines with J gene TRBJ2-6; D not certain. The CDR3 length is 14 residues. V was pared by 5 bases and J by 0 bases, with 5 bases between. Germline V CDR1 and CDR2: MDHEN, SYDVKM. CDR3 sequence reads: CASSSVSGANVLTF. The CDR3 DNA sequence: TGTGCCAGCAGTAGCGTCTCTGGGGCCAACGTCCTGACTTTC.

This clone was observed a handful of times. This chain joins TRBV5-5 and TRBJ2-5; 7 positions match TRBD2. This CDR3 is built from 16 residues. Unmatched junction bases numbered 11, after V lost 4 bases and J lost 2 bases. Germline V lookup: CDR1 SGHKS, CDR2 YYEKEE (reference sequence). CDR3 nucleotide sequence: TGTGCCAGCAGCGCCGCCCCTTCAGCGGGGCAAGAGACCCAGTACTTC. Translating it yields CASSAAPSAGQETQYF. Supplemented by reference TRBV5-5 and TRBJ2-5, the full variable domain reads DAGVTQSPTHLIKTRGQQVTLRCSPISGHKSVSWYQQVLGQGPQFIFQYYEKEERGRGNFPDRFSARQFPNYSSELNVNALLLGDSALYLCASSAAPSAGQETQYFGPGTRLLVL.

The rearrangement links TRBV27 to TRBJ2-1, with D tentatively TRBD1 (6 bases). Germline CDR1 and CDR2: MNHEY and SMNVEV (reference sequence). Trimming stripped 6 bases from V and 3 bases from J, with 9 bases between. The CDR3 spans 13 residues. The CDR3 spells CASRPGDYNEQFF. CDR3 sequence (DNA): TGTGCCAGCAGGCCAGGGGACTACAATGAGCAGTTCTTC.

The chain employs TRBV4-1 and TRBJ1-1, with D possibly TRBD1 on 6 matching bases. The CDR3 extends over 14 amino acids. V gave up 4 bases and J gave up 4 bases, with 13 bases separating them. Germline-derived CDR1 and CDR2 are MGHRA and YSYEKL. The CDR3 DNA sequence: TGCGCCAGCAGCCTTACAGGGCCACTCACTGAAGCTTTCTTT. Protein: CASSLTGPLTEAFF.

The rearrangement uses TRBV27 and TRBJ1-5, with a possible D match to TRBD1 (6 bases). CDR3 size: 13 residues. CDR1 and CDR2 (germline): MNHEY, SMNVEV (reference sequence). V lost 2 bases, J lost 4 bases, and 6 bases lay in between. The CDR3 here is CASSLGQNQPQHF. The CDR3 bases are TGTGCCAGCAGTTTAGGACAGAATCAGCCCCAGCATTTT.

The rearrangement uses TRBV19 and TRBJ2-7, with 10 nucleotides matching TRBD2. In germline, CDR1 is LNHDA, CDR2 SQIVND (reference sequence). J was trimmed by 4 bases and V by 4 bases; bases with no gene match: 10. The CDR3 length is 16 residues. The CDR3 coding sequence is TGTGCCAGTAGTAATTGGACTAGCGGAATTTCGTACGAGCAGTACTTC. It is translated as CASSNWTSGISYEQYF. Variable domain in full (rest from reference TRBV19 and TRBJ2-7): DGGITQSPKYLFRKEGQNVTLSCEQNLNHDAMYWYRQDPGQGLRLIYYSQIVNDFQKGDIAEGYSVSREKKESFPLTVTSAQKNPTAFYLCASSNWTSGISYEQYFGPGTRLTVT.

This clone was detected only once. The chain uses TRBV10-3 and TRBJ1-1; TRBD1 agrees at 11 bases. Germline V gene sequence: CDR1 ENHRY, CDR2 SYGVKD. V was pared by 5 bases and J by 3 bases, with 5 bases of the junction left unmatched. The CDR3 contains 15 residues. In nucleotides, the CDR3 is TGTGCCATCAGTATAAAGGGACAGGGGGACACTGAAGCTTTCTTT. Its protein is CAISIKGQGDTEAFF.

The chain has TRBV5-1 and TRBJ2-4; D is possibly TRBD2 (6 bases). Trimming removed 6 bases from V and 6 bases from J, with 16 bases in between. Germline assignment: CDR1 SGHRS and CDR2 YFSETQ. This CDR3 region has 14 residues. CDR3 sequence reads: CASTLEGSGNIQYF. The CDR3 DNA reads TGCGCCAGCACCCTGGAGGGTAGCGGAAACATTCAGTACTTC.

The chain recombines TRBV30 with TRBJ1-3, with 7 bases lining up with TRBD1. The CDR3 totals 14 residues. Looked up from germline, CDR1 is GTSNPN and CDR2 is SVGIG (reference sequence). V was clipped by 0 bases and J by 3 bases; unmatched bases: 2. CDR3 protein: CAWSVDRVGNTIYF. CDR3 coding DNA: TGTGCCTGGAGTGTTGACAGGGTTGGAAACACCATATATTTT.

The rearrangement uses TRBV27 and TRBJ1-6; tentatively, D is TRBD1 (6 bases). V dropped 7 bases and J dropped 9 bases, with 19 bases sitting between them. This CDR3 has 15 residues. Looked up from germline, CDR1 is MNHEY and CDR2 is SMNVEV (reference sequence). This chain's CDR3 is CASTTRDTDLSPLHF. The CDR3 DNA follows: TGTGCCAGCACAACCCGGGACACGGATCTTTCACCCCTCCACTTT.